This T cell receptor (beta chain) was observed in a study of cytomegalovirus exposure and HLA in healthy donors. Study conclusions and caveats: Fewer N-insertions than the roughly 700-donor mean were reportedly shown by an Asian-associated ancestry cluster in a later analysis.

This clone was observed a single time. Antigen unknown. CDR1 and CDR2 from the germline V gene are MDHEN and SYDVKM. The CDR3 extends over 15 amino acids. 13 Jbeta primers and 60 Vbeta primers were used for the PCR. Method: immunoSEQ multiplex PCR; TCRdb's copy keeps in-frame clones and lacks some. The sample has 150,000 to 200,000 clones; 80% are singletons. The chain combines TRBV28 with TRBJ2-5; 7 bases fit TRBD1. Near its end, the DNA agrees better with TRBJ2-7, so the J call may be wrong. Sequencing was performed on PBMCs. The TCR originated in a man in his late teens or twenties in good health and CMV-seropositive. The CDR3 bases are TGTGCCAGCAGTTTGCCGCTGACAGGGTCCTACGAGCAGTACTTC. Translation gives CASSLPLTGSYEQYF.